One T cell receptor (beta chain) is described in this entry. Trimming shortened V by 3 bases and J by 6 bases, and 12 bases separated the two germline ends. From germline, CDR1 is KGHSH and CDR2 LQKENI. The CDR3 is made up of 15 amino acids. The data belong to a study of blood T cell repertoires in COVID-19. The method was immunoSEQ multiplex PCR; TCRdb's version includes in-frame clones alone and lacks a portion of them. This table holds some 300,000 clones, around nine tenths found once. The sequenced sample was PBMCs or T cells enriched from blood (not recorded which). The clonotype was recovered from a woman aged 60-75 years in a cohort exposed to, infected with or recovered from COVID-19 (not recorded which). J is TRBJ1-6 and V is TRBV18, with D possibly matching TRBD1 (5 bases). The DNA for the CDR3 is TGTGCCAGCTCACCGGCCGGGGGGGGTAATTCACCCCTCCACTTT. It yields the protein CASSPAGGGNSPLHF.